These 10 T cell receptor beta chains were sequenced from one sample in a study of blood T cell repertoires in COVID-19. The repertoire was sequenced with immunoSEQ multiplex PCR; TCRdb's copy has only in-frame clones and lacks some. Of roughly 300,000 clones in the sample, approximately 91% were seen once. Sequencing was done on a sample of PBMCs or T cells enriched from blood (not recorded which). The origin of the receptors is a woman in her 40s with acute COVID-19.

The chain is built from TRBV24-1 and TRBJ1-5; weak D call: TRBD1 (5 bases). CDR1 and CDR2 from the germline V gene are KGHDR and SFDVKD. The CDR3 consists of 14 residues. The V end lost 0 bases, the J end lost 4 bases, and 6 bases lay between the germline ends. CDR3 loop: CATSDLDRNQPQHF. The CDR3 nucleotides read TGTGCCACCAGTGATTTGGACAGAAATCAGCCCCAGCATTTT.

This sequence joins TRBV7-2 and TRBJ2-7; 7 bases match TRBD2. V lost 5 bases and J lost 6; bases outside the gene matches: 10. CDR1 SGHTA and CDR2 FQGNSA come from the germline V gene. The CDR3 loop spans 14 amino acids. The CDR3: CASSPTGGLGEQYF. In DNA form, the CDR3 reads TGTGCCAGCAGCCCCACGGGAGGTCTGGGCGAGCAGTACTTC.

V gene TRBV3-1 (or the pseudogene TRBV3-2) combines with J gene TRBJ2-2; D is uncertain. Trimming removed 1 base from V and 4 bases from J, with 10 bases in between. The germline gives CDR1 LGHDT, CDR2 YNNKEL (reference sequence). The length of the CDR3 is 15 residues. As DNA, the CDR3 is TGTGCCAGCAGCCAAGGTAGTCGTCTCACCGGGGAGCTGTTTTTT. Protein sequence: CASSQGSRLTGELFF.

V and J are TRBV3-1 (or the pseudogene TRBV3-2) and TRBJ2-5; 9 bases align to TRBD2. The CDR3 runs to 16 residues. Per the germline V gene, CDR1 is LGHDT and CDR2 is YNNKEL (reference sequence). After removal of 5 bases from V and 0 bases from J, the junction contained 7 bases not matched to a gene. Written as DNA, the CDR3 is TGTGCCAGCAGCGAAGGACTAGCGTCAAACCAAGAGACCCAGTACTTC. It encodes CASSEGLASNQETQYF.

The CDR3 region is CASSLERTSPNQPQHF. Written as DNA, the CDR3 is TGTGCCAGCAGCTTAGAGAGGACAAGCCCCAATCAGCCCCAGCATTTT. V gene TRBV7-3 combines with J gene TRBJ1-5; possible D gene TRBD1, 5 bases. CDR3 length: 16 residues. The V end was cut by 2 bases, the J end by 3 bases, with 14 bases between. Germline V lookup: CDR1 SGHTA, CDR2 FQGTGA. Complete variable domain (other parts from reference TRBV7-3 and TRBJ1-5): GAGVSQTPSNKVTEKGKYVELRCDPISGHTALYWYRQSLGQGPEFLIYFQGTGAADDSGLPNDRFFAVRPEGSVSTLKIQRTERGDSAVYLCASSLERTSPNQPQHFGDGTRLSIL.

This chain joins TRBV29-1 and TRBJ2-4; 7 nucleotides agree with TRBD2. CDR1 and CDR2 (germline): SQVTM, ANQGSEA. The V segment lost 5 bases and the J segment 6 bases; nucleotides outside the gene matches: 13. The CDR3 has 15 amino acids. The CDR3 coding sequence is TGCAGCGTTCTATGGGGAGGGACGACGGGAAACATTCAGTACTTC. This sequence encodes CSVLWGGTTGNIQYF.

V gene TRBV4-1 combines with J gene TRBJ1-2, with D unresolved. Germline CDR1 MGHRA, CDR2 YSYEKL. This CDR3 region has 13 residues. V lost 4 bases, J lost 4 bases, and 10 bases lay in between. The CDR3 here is CASSPFAGYGYTF. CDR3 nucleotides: TGCGCCAGCAGCCCATTTGCAGGCTATGGCTACACCTTC.

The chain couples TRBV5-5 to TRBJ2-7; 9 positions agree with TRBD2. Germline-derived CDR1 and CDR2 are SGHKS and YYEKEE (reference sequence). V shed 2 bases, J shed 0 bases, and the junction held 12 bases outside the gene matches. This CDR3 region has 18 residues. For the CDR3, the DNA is TGTGCCAGCAGCTTCGACCCAGCGGGGGGAACCATCTCCTACGAGCAGTACTTC. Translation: CASSFDPAGGTISYEQYF.

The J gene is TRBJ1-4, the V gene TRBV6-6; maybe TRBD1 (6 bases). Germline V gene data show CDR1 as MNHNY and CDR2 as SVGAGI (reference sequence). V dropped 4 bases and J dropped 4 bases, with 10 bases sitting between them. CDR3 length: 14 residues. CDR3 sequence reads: CASSSQGINEKLFF. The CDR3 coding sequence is TGTGCCAGCAGTTCTCAGGGGATTAATGAAAAACTGTTTTTT.

CDR3 sequence (DNA): TGTGCCAGCAAGAGACAGGGGGCTGAAGCTTTCTTT. Amino acids: CASKRQGAEAFF. The V call is TRBV6-5, the J call TRBJ1-1; 9 bases are a match to TRBD1. V dropped 7 bases and J dropped 6; count of bases not matched to a gene: 3. This CDR3 spans 12 amino acids. The V gene's germline CDR1 is MNHEY and CDR2 SVGAGI.